Listed below are T cell receptor beta chains from one sample, sequenced in a study of shared clonotypes between healthy human individuals. Profiled with immunoSEQ multiplex PCR; TCRdb holds only in-frame clones, not every one. Of 2 million to 3 million clones listed, 80% to 95% are singletons. Sequenced sample: naive CD4+ T cells from PBMCs. These receptors were taken from a man between 18 and 35 years old in good health. Some clones in this sample may be carry-over from other donors' samples. Both conserved end residues are part of each CDR3. D genes are given only for firm matches. The size entry is marked missing in some rows and otherwise reads once, few, many or a size class.

V gene: TRBV7-2
J gene: TRBJ1-3
clone size: -
D gene: -
CDR3 DNA: TGTGCCAGCAGCCCTCGCAGGAGCGGAAACACCATATATTTT
CDR3 protein: CASSPRRSGNTIYF

V gene: TRBV18
J gene: TRBJ2-6
clone size: -
D gene: -
CDR3 DNA: TGTGCCAGCTCAACGGGACTCGCTTACTCTGGGGCCAACGTCCTGACTTTC
CDR3 protein: CASSTGLAYSGANVLTF

V gene: TRBV2
J gene: TRBJ2-7
clone size: -
D gene: -
CDR3 DNA: TGTGCCAGCAGCCGAGGGACCCCCTACGAGCAGTACTTC
CDR3 protein: CASSRGTPYEQYF

V gene: TRBV5-1
J gene: TRBJ1-3
clone size: -
D gene: -
CDR3 DNA: TGCGCCAGCACCAATTCGGGATCTGCATCGTACCTGGGAAACACCATATATTTT
CDR3 protein: CASTNSGSASYLGNTIYF

V gene: TRBV2
J gene: TRBJ2-7
clone size: -
D gene: -
CDR3 DNA: TGTGCCAGCAGGAAATTGGACTGGAGGCTAGGACTATCCTACGAGCAGTACTTC
CDR3 protein: CASRKLDWRLGLSYEQYF

V gene: TRBV29-1
J gene: TRBJ2-1
clone size: -
D gene: TRBD1
CDR3 DNA: TGCAGCGCGGACAGGATACTGTCGGGGAATGAGCAGTTCTTC
CDR3 protein: CSADRILSGNEQFF

V gene: TRBV7-9
J gene: TRBJ2-6
clone size: once
D gene: -
CDR3 DNA: TGTGCCAGCAGCTCTTCCGTGGGGACCTCTGGGGCCAACGTCCTGACTTTC
CDR3 protein: CASSSSVGTSGANVLTF

V gene: TRBV5-1
J gene: TRBJ2-5
clone size: -
D gene: -
CDR3 DNA: TGCGCCAGCAGCGGAGCCTCCGCCAACCTCCAAGAGACCCAGTACTTC
CDR3 protein: CASSGASANLQETQYF

V gene: TRBV18
J gene: TRBJ2-7
clone size: -
D gene: -
CDR3 DNA: TGTGCCAGCTCACCACCCTCCGGAGGAAGACCCAATAAGCAGTACTTC
CDR3 protein: CASSPPSGGRPNKQYF

V gene: TRBV4-1
J gene: TRBJ1-5
clone size: few
D gene: -
CDR3 DNA: TGCGCCAGCAGCCAGAAGAGAGGTCAGCCCCAGCATTTT
CDR3 protein: CASSQKRGQPQHF

V gene: TRBV5-1
J gene: TRBJ2-2
clone size: -
D gene: -
CDR3 DNA: TGCGCCAGCAGCTTGGAAGCCCCGAACACCGGGGAGCTGTTTTTT
CDR3 protein: CASSLEAPNTGELFF

V gene: TRBV6-5
J gene: TRBJ1-1
clone size: once
D gene: TRBD1
CDR3 DNA: TGTGCCAGCAGCCCAACCGGGACAGGGGTCACTGAAGCTTTCTTT
CDR3 protein: CASSPTGTGVTEAFF

V gene: TRBV29-1
J gene: TRBJ1-5
clone size: -
D gene: -
CDR3 DNA: TGCAGCGTTGAAGAGGCAGGGGATCAGCCCCAGCATTTT
CDR3 protein: CSVEEAGDQPQHF

V gene: TRBV6-1
J gene: TRBJ1-2
clone size: -
D gene: -
CDR3 DNA: TGTGCCAGCATTGAGGGGTCAAACTATGGCTACACCTTC
CDR3 protein: CASIEGSNYGYTF

V gene: TRBV6-1
J gene: TRBJ2-7
clone size: -
D gene: TRBD2
CDR3 DNA: TGTGCCAGCAGCGAAGGGGCTAGCGGTTCCTACGAGCAGTACTTC
CDR3 protein: CASSEGASGSYEQYF

V gene: TRBV7-2
J gene: TRBJ2-5
clone size: -
D gene: -
CDR3 DNA: TGTGCCAGCAGCTTAGAGTGGGGAAGGGAGACCCAGTACTTC
CDR3 protein: CASSLEWGRETQYF

V gene: TRBV28
J gene: TRBJ2-1
clone size: -
D gene: -
CDR3 DNA: TGTGCCAGCACCTCCCCTGGGCGGGACAATGAGCAGTTCTTC
CDR3 protein: CASTSPGRDNEQFF

V gene: TRBV7-2
J gene: TRBJ2-3
clone size: -
D gene: TRBD2
CDR3 DNA: TGTGCCAGCAGCCCAAGCGGGATGAGCACAGATACGCAGTATTTT
CDR3 protein: CASSPSGMSTDTQYF

V gene: TRBV10-3
J gene: TRBJ1-5
clone size: -
D gene: -
CDR3 DNA: TGTGCCATCAGTCAGGGACCGAATTACAATCAGCCCCAGCATTTT
CDR3 protein: CAISQGPNYNQPQHF

V gene: TRBV4-2
J gene: TRBJ2-1
clone size: -
D gene: -
CDR3 DNA: TGTGCCAGCAGCCTAGGGGGGGTAACGGGATCTACTGAGCAGTTCTTC
CDR3 protein: CASSLGGVTGSTEQFF

V gene: TRBV27
J gene: TRBJ2-1
clone size: -
D gene: -
CDR3 DNA: TGTGCCAGCAGTTTCGAAACCGGGAGTTTCCATAACGAGCAGTTCTTC
CDR3 protein: CASSFETGSFHNEQFF

V gene: TRBV6-6
J gene: TRBJ2-3
clone size: -
D gene: TRBD1
CDR3 DNA: TGTGCCAGCACCCTGGGACAGCTACAAAATACGCAGTATTTT
CDR3 protein: CASTLGQLQNTQYF

V gene: TRBV28
J gene: TRBJ2-7
clone size: few
D gene: -
CDR3 DNA: TGTGCCAGCAGTTTTGGGGCCTACGAGCAGTACTTC
CDR3 protein: CASSFGAYEQYF

V gene: TRBV18
J gene: TRBJ2-7
clone size: -
D gene: -
CDR3 DNA: TGTGCCAGCTCACTCTCCTACGAGCAGTACTTC
CDR3 protein: CASSLSYEQYF

V gene: TRBV18
J gene: TRBJ1-4
clone size: -
D gene: -
CDR3 DNA: TGTGCCAGCTCACCTCAACACGCAACTAATGAAAAACTGTTTTTT
CDR3 protein: CASSPQHATNEKLFF

V gene: TRBV2
J gene: TRBJ1-2
clone size: -
D gene: -
CDR3 DNA: TGTGCCAGCAGTGTCTGGGGCCCTGGGGGCTACACCTTC
CDR3 protein: CASSVWGPGGYTF

V gene: TRBV28
J gene: TRBJ2-5
clone size: -
D gene: -
CDR3 DNA: TGTGCCAGCAGTTTACGCCTCGTGGGAGGAGGGCAAGAGACCCAGTACTTC
CDR3 protein: CASSLRLVGGGQETQYF

V gene: TRBV5-4
J gene: TRBJ2-3
clone size: once
D gene: TRBD2
CDR3 DNA: TGTGCCAGCAGCACAGGCGGGAGGGCCTTGGGAGATACGCAGTATTTT
CDR3 protein: CASSTGGRALGDTQYF

V gene: TRBV5-1
J gene: TRBJ1-1
clone size: once
D gene: -
CDR3 DNA: TGCGCCAGCAGCGACGCAGGAGTTGGAAACACTGAAGCTTTCTTT
CDR3 protein: CASSDAGVGNTEAFF

V gene: TRBV7-9
J gene: TRBJ1-1
clone size: few
D gene: -
CDR3 DNA: TGTGCCAGCAGTTTGAACACTGAAGCTTTCTTT
CDR3 protein: CASSLNTEAFF

V gene: TRBV28
J gene: TRBJ2-1
clone size: -
D gene: -
CDR3 DNA: TGTGCCAGCAGTTTATCTCCGGGAGTCGGCAATGAGCAGTTCTTC
CDR3 protein: CASSLSPGVGNEQFF

V gene: TRBV19
J gene: TRBJ1-1
clone size: once
D gene: -
CDR3 DNA: TGTGCCAGCAGGAGGGGGACACTGAACACTGAAGCTTTCTTT
CDR3 protein: CASRRGTLNTEAFF